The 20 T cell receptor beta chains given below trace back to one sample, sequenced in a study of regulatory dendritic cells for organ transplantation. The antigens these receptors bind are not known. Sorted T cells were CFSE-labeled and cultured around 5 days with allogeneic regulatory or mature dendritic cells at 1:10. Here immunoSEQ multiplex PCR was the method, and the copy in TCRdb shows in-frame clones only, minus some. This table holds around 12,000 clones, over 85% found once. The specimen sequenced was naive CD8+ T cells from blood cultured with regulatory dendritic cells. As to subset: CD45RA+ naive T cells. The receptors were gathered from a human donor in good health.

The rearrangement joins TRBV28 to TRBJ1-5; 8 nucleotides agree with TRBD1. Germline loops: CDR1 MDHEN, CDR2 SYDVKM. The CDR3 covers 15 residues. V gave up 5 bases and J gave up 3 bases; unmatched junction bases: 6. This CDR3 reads CASSLTQGANQPQHF. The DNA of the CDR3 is TGTGCCAGCAGTCTGACCCAGGGGGCCAATCAGCCCCAGCATTTT.

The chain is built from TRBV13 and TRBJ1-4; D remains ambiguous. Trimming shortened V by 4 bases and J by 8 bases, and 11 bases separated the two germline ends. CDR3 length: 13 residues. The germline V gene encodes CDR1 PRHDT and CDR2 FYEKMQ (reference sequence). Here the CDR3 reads CASSSIMEEKLFF. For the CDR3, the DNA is TGTGCCAGCAGCTCAATAATGGAGGAAAAACTGTTTTTT.

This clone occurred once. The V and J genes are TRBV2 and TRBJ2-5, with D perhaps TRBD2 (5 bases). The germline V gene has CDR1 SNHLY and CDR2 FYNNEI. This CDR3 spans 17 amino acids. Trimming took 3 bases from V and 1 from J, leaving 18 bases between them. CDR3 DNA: TGTGCCAGCAGTGATCTTTACGGGTCGGGATTCCAAGAGACCCAGTACTTC. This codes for CASSDLYGSGFQETQYF.

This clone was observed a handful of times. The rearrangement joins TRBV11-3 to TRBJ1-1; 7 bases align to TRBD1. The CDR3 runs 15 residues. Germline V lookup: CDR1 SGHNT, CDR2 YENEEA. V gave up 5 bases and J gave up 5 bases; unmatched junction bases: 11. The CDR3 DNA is TGTGCCAGCAGCCCCAAGGGTGGGACAGTTACTGAAGCTTTCTTT. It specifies CASSPKGGTVTEAFF.

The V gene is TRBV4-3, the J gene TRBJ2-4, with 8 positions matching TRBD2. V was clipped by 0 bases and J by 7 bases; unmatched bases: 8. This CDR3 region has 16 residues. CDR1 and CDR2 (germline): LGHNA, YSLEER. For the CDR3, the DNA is TGCGCCAGCAGCCAAGATCGGGGGGGCTTGGCGAACATTCAGTACTTC. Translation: CASSQDRGGLANIQYF.

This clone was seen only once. The CDR3: CASSQVWVSYNEQFF. DNA of the CDR3: TGCGCCAGCAGCCAAGTGTGGGTTTCCTACAATGAGCAGTTCTTC. The chain links TRBV4-3 to TRBJ2-1; no clear D gene. The CDR3 has 15 amino acids. Germline CDR1 and CDR2: LGHNA and YSLEER. Trimming stripped 1 base from V and 1 base from J, with 8 bases between.

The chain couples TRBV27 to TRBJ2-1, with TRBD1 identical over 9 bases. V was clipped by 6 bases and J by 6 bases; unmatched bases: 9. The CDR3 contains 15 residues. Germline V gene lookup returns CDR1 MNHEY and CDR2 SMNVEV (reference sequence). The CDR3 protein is CASRRTGDRRNEQFF. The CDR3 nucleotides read TGTGCCAGCAGGAGGACAGGGGATCGGCGCAATGAGCAGTTCTTC.

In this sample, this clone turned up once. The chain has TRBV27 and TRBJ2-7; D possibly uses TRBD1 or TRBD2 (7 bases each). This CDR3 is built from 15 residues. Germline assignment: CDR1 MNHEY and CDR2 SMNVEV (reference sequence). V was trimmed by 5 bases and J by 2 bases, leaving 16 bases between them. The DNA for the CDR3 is TGTGCCAGCAGTCCCCCAAGCGGGACAGCCTACGAGCAGTACTTC. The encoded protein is CASSPPSGTAYEQYF.

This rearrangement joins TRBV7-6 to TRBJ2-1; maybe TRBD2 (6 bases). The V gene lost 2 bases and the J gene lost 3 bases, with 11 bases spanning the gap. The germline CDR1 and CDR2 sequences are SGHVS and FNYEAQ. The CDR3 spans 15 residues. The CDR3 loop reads CASSLRREFYNEQFF. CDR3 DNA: TGTGCCAGCAGCTTAAGGCGGGAATTCTACAATGAGCAGTTCTTC.

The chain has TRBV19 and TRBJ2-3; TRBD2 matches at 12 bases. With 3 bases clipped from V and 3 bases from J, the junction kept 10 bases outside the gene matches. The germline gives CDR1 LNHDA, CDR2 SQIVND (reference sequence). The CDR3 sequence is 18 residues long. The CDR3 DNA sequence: TGTGCCAGTAGTATCGCTAGCGGGGGGGCTGGGTTTACAGATACGCAGTATTTT. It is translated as CASSIASGGAGFTDTQYF.

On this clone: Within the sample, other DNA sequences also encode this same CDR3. CDR3 in amino acids: CASSPGWGGNEQFF. The CDR3 nucleotides are TGTGCCAGCTCACCGGGTTGGGGGGGCAATGAGCAGTTCTTC. The J gene is TRBJ2-1, the V gene TRBV18; TRBD2 aligns across 7 bases. V shed 3 bases and J 6 bases; nucleotides not matched to a gene: 5. In germline, CDR1 is KGHSH, CDR2 LQKENI. The CDR3 runs 14 residues.

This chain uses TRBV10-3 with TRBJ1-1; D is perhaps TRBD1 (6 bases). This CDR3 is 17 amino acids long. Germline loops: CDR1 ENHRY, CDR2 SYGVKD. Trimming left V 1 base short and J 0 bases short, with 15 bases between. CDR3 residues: CAISEFQGSLLNTEAFF. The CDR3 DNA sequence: TGTGCCATCAGTGAGTTTCAGGGGTCCCTCTTGAACACTGAAGCTTTCTTT.

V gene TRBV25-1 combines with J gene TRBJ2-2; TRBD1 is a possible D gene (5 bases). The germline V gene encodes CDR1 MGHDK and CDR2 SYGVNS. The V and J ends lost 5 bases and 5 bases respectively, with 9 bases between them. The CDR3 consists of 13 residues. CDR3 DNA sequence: TGTGCCAGCAGTTCTACAGGTACCGGGGAGCTGTTTTTT. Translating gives CASSSTGTGELFF.

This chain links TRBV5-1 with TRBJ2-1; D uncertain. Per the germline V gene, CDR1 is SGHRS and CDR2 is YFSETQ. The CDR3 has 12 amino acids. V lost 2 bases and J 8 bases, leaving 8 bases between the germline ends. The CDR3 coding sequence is TGCGCCAGCAGCTTTGTGGGCGATGAGCAGTTCTTC. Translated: CASSFVGDEQFF.

DNA for the CDR3: TGTGCCAGCAGTTTATCCCAGGGTGGGGATTTTTGGGGCTACACCTTC. Translated: CASSLSQGGDFWGYTF. V is TRBV27 and J is TRBJ1-2; maybe TRBD1 (5 bases). V gave up 0 bases and J gave up 8 bases, with 19 bases separating them. Looked up from germline, CDR1 is MNHEY and CDR2 is SMNVEV (reference sequence). This CDR3 has 16 residues.

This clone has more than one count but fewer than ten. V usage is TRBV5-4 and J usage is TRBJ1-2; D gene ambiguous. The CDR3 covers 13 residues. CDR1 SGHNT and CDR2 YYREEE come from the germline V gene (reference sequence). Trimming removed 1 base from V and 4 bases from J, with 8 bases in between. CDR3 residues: CASSLLEVYGYTF. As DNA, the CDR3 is TGTGCCAGCAGCTTGTTGGAGGTCTATGGCTACACCTTC.

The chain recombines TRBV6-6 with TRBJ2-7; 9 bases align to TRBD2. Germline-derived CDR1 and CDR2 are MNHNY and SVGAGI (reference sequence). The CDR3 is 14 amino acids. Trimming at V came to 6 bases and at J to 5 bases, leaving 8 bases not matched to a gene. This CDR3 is CASSPGLAYDEQYF. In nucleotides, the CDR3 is TGTGCCAGCAGCCCGGGACTAGCCTATGACGAGCAGTACTTC.

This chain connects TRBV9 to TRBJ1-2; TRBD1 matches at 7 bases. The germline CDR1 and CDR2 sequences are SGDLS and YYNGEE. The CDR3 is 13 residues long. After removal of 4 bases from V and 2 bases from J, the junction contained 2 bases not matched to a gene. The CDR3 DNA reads TGTGCCAGCAGCCCACAGGGGAACTATGGCTACACCTTC. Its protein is CASSPQGNYGYTF.

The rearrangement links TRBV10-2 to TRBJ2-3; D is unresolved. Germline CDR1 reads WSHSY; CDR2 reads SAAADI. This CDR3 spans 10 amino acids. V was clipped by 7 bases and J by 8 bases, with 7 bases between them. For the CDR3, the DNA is TGCGCCAGCAACTGGGGTACGCAGTATTTT. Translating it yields CASNWGTQYF.

The CDR3 region is CASENSGQTYEQYF. The CDR3 DNA reads as TGTGCCAGCGAAAACTCAGGACAGACCTACGAGCAGTACTTC. The genes are TRBV28 and TRBJ2-7; D is possibly TRBD1 (6 bases). Trimming pared 8 bases from V and 2 bases from J, leaving 16 bases between. Germline V lookup: CDR1 MDHEN, CDR2 SYDVKM. This CDR3 has 14 residues.